This TCR beta chain was captured in a study of neurological immune-mediated disorders. Study-level results: Phylogenetic grouping assigned the repertoires of 18 of 34 multiple sclerosis patients to a single cluster of related CDR3 sequences. This cluster may be a repertoire-level signature. There were no CDR3 amino acid sequences shared by expanded clones across subjects, a result suggesting private repertoires in all groups. The most TCR clonal expansion was seen in HTLV-1-associated myelopathy, whereas the least was seen in multiple sclerosis, below the level in healthy controls.

The sample holds many counts of this clonotype. Its antigen is as yet unknown. One entry per CDR3 protein, called by TCRdb with MiXCR from the 5' RACE reads. The table includes about 71,000 distinct CDR3 sequences, 4.5% to 5.5% detected once. The TCR was taken from a man aged 30-40 years with multiple sclerosis. Sequencing used PBMCs.

As DNA, the CDR3 is TGTGCCAGCAGCTTTTCGGTGGGGAACACTGAAGCTTTCTTT. This gives the protein CASSFSVGNTEAFF. This chain connects TRBV5-4 to TRBJ1-1; D gene ambiguous. Germline V gives CDR1 SGHNT, CDR2 YYREEE (reference sequence). Trimming cost V 2 bases and J 1 base, with 9 bases left between them. The CDR3 consists of 14 residues.